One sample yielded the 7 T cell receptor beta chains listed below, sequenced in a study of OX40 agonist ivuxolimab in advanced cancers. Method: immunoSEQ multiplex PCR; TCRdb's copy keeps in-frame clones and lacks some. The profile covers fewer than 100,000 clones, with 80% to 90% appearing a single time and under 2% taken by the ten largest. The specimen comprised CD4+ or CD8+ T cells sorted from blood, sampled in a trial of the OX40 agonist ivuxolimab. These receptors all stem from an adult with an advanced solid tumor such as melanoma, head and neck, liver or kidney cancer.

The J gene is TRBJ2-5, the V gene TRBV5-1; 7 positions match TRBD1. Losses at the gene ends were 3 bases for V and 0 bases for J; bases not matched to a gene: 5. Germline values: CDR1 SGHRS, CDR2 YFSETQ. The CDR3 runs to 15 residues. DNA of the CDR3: TGCGCCAGCAGCTGGAATGACAGGGACCAAGAGACCCAGTACTTC. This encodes CASSWNDRDQETQYF.

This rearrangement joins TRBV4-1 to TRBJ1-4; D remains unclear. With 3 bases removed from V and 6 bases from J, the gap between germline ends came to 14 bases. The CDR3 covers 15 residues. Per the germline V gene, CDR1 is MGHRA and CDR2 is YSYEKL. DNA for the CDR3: TGCGCCAGCAGCCACACCGGGTCCCAGGATGAAAAACTGTTTTTT. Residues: CASSHTGSQDEKLFF.

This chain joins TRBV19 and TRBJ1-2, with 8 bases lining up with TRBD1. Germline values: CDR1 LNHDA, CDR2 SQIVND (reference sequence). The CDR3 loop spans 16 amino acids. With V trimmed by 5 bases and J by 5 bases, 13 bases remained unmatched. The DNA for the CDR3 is TGTGCCAGTAGTGTGGGACAGGAGACGACGAGTTATGGCTACACCTTC. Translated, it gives CASSVGQETTSYGYTF.

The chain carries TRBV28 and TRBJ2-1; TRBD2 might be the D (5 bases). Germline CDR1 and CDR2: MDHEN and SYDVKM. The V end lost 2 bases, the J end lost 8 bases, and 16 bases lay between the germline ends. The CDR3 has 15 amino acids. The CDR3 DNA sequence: TGTGCCAGCAGTTTACTTTCGCTAGCTAGAGATGAGCAGTTCTTC. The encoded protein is CASSLLSLARDEQFF.

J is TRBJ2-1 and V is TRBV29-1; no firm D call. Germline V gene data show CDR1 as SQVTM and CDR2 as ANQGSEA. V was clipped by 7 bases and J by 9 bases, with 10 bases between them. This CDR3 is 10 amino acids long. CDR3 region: CSALELEQFF. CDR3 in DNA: TGCAGCGCCCTGGAACTTGAGCAGTTCTTC.

In DNA, the CDR3 is TGTGCCAGCAGCTTTTTCGGGGCCCAAGAGACCCAGTACTTC. It translates to CASSFFGAQETQYF. This chain links TRBV7-2 with TRBJ2-5; D is tentatively TRBD1 or TRBD2 (5 bases each). Looked up from germline, CDR1 is SGHTA and CDR2 is FQGNSA. Trimming removed 3 bases at V and 1 base at J, with 9 bases between. The CDR3 has 14 residues.

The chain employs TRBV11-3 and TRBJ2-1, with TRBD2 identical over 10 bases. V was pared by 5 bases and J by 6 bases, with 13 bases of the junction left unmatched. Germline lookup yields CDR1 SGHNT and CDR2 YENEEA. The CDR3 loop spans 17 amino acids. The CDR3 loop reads CASSPRSGGAFGNEQFF. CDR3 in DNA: TGTGCCAGCAGCCCGCGCAGCGGGGGGGCCTTTGGCAATGAGCAGTTCTTC.